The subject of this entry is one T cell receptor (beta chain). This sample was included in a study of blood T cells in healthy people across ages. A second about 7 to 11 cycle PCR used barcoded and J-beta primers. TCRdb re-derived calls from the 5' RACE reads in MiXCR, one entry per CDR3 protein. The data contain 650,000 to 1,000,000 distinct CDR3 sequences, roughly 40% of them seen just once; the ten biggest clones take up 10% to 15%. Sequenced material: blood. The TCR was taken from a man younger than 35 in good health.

CDR3 DNA: TGCGCCAGCAGCGGCCAGTGGCTCCTCTCTGGGGCCAACGTCCTGACTTTC. It codes for CASSGQWLLSGANVLTF. V is TRBV5-1 and J is TRBJ2-6; no clear D gene. Germline values: CDR1 SGHRS, CDR2 YFSETQ. V was shortened by 4 bases and J by 0 bases, with 14 bases between the two germline ends. This CDR3 is built from 17 residues. Looking up the rest from reference TRBV5-1 and TRBJ2-6 gives the full variable domain: KAGVTQTPRYLIKTRGQQVTLSCSPISGHRSVSWYQQTPGQGLQFLFEYFSETQRNKGNFPGRFSGRQFSNSRSEMNVSTLELGDSALYLCASSGQWLLSGANVLTFGAGSRLTVL.